What follows are 25 T cell receptor beta chains derived from one specimen sequenced in a study of CDR3 diversity in severe acne. TCRdb re-derived calls from the PCR reads in MiXCR, one entry per CDR3 protein. The table records tens of thousands of distinct CDR3 sequences, 45% to 60% of them present only once. Source material: blood. These receptors were collected from a male donor in good health, without acne.

Worth noting for this clonotype: With a much larger clone just one base away, this may be a read error. The chain is built from TRBV28 and TRBJ2-3; D is perhaps TRBD1 (6 bases). This CDR3 spans 14 amino acids. From germline, CDR1 is MDHEN and CDR2 SYDVKM. The CDR3 nucleotides are TGTGCCTGCAGTTCTAGGACAGAGACAGATACGCAGTATTTT. It is translated as CACSSRTETDTQYF. Full variable domain (remainder filled in from reference TRBV28 and TRBJ2-3): DVKVTQSSRYLVKRTGEKVFLECVQDMDHENMFWYRQDPGLGLRLIYFSYDVKMKEKGDIPEGYSVSREKKERFSLILESASTNQTSMYLCACSSRTETDTQYFGPGTRLTVL.

The chain is built from TRBV7-3 and TRBJ2-7; 8 bases are a match to TRBD1. Germline CDR1 is SGHTA and CDR2 is FQGTGA. The trim removed 5 bases at V and 7 bases at J, leaving 13 bases unmatched. The CDR3 consists of 15 residues. CDR3 nucleotides: TGTGCCAGCAGCCCCTCAGGGGGCGCTTTTTGGGAGCAGTACTTC. This sequence encodes CASSPSGGAFWEQYF.

The CDR3 sequence is CSVVSPNYGYTF. The CDR3 DNA reads TGCAGCGTTGTATCACCTAACTATGGCTACACCTTC. The chain employs TRBV29-1 and TRBJ1-2; D is unclear. Trimming removed 4 bases at V and 0 bases at J, with 6 bases between. Germline V gene sequence: CDR1 SQVTM, CDR2 ANQGSEA. This CDR3 has 12 residues.

V gene TRBV25-1 combines with J gene TRBJ2-5, with D unresolved. V lost 7 bases and J 5 bases, leaving 20 bases between the germline ends. The germline gives CDR1 MGHDK, CDR2 SYGVNS. The CDR3 length is 15 residues. CDR3 protein: CASTSETPRWETQYF. CDR3 DNA: TGTGCCAGCACCTCCGAGACCCCTAGGTGGGAGACCCAGTACTTC.

V is TRBV24-1 and J is TRBJ1-1; the D gene is possibly TRBD1 (5 bases). Germline-derived CDR1 and CDR2 are KGHDR and SFDVKD. Trimming cost V 9 bases and J 1 base, with 11 bases left between them. CDR3 length: 13 amino acids. In DNA form, the CDR3 reads TGTGCCACCCGGACTGGGGGGAACACTGAAGCTTTCTTT. Translated: CATRTGGNTEAFF.

About this clonotype itself: At one end the junction does not follow the germline gene, possibly because of a read error. The CDR3: CGSSGLGGAGTEAFF. The CDR3 DNA reads as TGTGGCAGCAGTGGCCTTGGGGGCGCGGGGACTGAAGCTTTCTTT. V usage is TRBV2 and J usage is TRBJ1-1; a weak D match, TRBD1 (6 bases). The CDR3 is 15 residues long. Germline values: CDR1 SNHLY, CDR2 FYNNEI. The full variable domain, completed using reference TRBV2 and TRBJ1-1, is EPEVTQTPSHQVTQMGQEVILRCVPISNHLYFYWYRQILGQKVEFLVSFYNNEISEKSEIFDDQFSVERPDGSNFTLKIRSTKLEDSAMYFCGSSGLGGAGTEAFFGQGTRLTVV.

The chain links TRBV12-3 or TRBV12-4 to TRBJ1-3, with D possibly matching TRBD1 (5 bases). Deletions cut 3 bases from V and 4 bases from J, with 19 bases between. The CDR3 is 17 residues long. In nucleotides, the CDR3 is TGTGCCAGCAGTTTTACTTGGGGGGGACGGTCCGGAAACACCATATATTTT. Amino acids: CASSFTWGGRSGNTIYF.

The chain carries TRBV6-6 and TRBJ1-6, with D unclear. Trimming took off 5 bases at V and 8 bases at J, with 19 bases between the two ends. CDR3 size: 16 residues. The germline CDR1 and CDR2 sequences are MNHNY and SVGAGI (reference sequence). CDR3 amino acids: CASSTNRTAGDSPLHF. CDR3 DNA: TGTGCCAGCAGTACGAATCGGACGGCGGGAGATTCACCCCTCCACTTT.

The V call is TRBV10-3, the J call TRBJ1-2; tentatively, D is TRBD1 (5 bases). Trimming removed 5 bases from V and 4 bases from J, with 11 bases in between. CDR1 is ENHRY and CDR2 is SYGVKD in the germline V gene. This CDR3 is 13 amino acids long. DNA for the CDR3: TGTGCCATCAGTTTGGGACCGAGCTATGGCTACACCTTC. Translated, it gives CAISLGPSYGYTF.

Worth noting for this clonotype: The junction departs from the called germline gene at one end, perhaps through a read error. The chain has TRBV2 and TRBJ2-1; possibly TRBD1 or TRBD2 for D (5 bases each). This CDR3 spans 14 amino acids. Per the germline V gene, CDR1 is SNHLY and CDR2 is FYNNEI. This CDR3 reads CAISESGRAYEQFF. CDR3 bases: TGTGCCATCAGTGAGTCGGGACGGGCCTACGAGCAGTTCTTC.

This clonotype was seen more than once but under ten times. The genes are TRBV2 and TRBJ1-1; D possibly corresponds to TRBD1 (5 bases). The CDR3 sequence is 14 residues long. Germline CDR1 reads SNHLY; CDR2 reads FYNNEI. With 0 bases removed from V and 7 bases from J, the gap between germline ends came to 12 bases. CDR3 in DNA: TGTGCCAGCAGTGAAGCTTGGGGCATTAGTGAAGCTTTCTTT. It encodes CASSEAWGISEAFF.

The V gene is TRBV20-1, the J gene TRBJ2-7, with 9 nucleotides matching TRBD2. V lost 5 bases, J lost 4 bases, and 3 bases stayed unmatched. The length of the CDR3 is 12 residues. Germline values: CDR1 DFQATT, CDR2 SNEGSKA (reference sequence). CDR3 nucleotide sequence: TGCAGTGCTCCTAGCGGGGAGTACGAGCAGTACTTC. Translation: CSAPSGEYEQYF.

The chain has TRBV9 and TRBJ1-2, with 9 bases matching TRBD1. This CDR3 region has 18 residues. J was trimmed by 2 bases and V by 5 bases; bases with no gene match: 16. The V gene's germline CDR1 is SGDLS and CDR2 YYNGEE. CDR3 sequence reads: CASSSGRFRTGENYGYTF. CDR3 nucleotides: TGTGCCAGCAGTAGTGGACGCTTTCGGACAGGGGAAAACTATGGCTACACCTTC.

The sample holds many counts of this clonotype. V and J are TRBV9 and TRBJ1-2; D call uncertain. Germline V gene sequence: CDR1 SGDLS, CDR2 YYNGEE. CDR3 size: 15 residues. Between the trimmed V and J ends, which lost 3 bases and 8 bases, there was a span of 20 bases. CDR3 region: CASSGLWLREDGYTF. CDR3 bases: TGTGCCAGCAGCGGGCTCTGGCTCCGGGAAGACGGCTACACCTTC.

This chain uses TRBV7-3 with TRBJ1-6; 9 bases fit TRBD1. V dropped 5 bases and J dropped 9; count of bases not matched to a gene: 5. The CDR3 length is 14 residues. From germline, CDR1 is SGHTA and CDR2 FQGTGA. The CDR3 DNA reads TGTGCCAGCAGCGAAGGACAGGGGTTTTCACCCCTCCACTTT. Amino acids: CASSEGQGFSPLHF. The entire variable domain, with the rest obtained from reference TRBV7-3 and TRBJ1-6, is as follows: GAGVSQTPSNKVTEKGKYVELRCDPISGHTALYWYRQSLGQGPEFLIYFQGTGAADDSGLPNDRFFAVRPEGSVSTLKIQRTERGDSAVYLCASSEGQGFSPLHFGNGTRLTVT.

J is TRBJ2-7 and V is TRBV7-9, with D hard to call. The CDR3 consists of 13 residues. The germline V and J ends were trimmed by 6 bases and 3 bases, with 12 bases remaining between them. Germline-derived CDR1 and CDR2 are SEHNR and FQNEAQ (reference sequence). The CDR3, as DNA: TGTGCCAGCAGTTTGGCCGAAAGCTACGAGCAGTACTTC. This sequence encodes CASSLAESYEQYF.

This clonotype has a count of ten or more. V and J are TRBV27 and TRBJ2-7, with D possibly being TRBD1 or TRBD2 (5 bases each). The germline CDR1 and CDR2 sequences are MNHEY and SMNVEV (reference sequence). The CDR3 contains 13 residues. V lost 3 bases and J 3 bases, leaving 9 bases between the germline ends. The CDR3 protein is CASSLGELYEQYF. The CDR3 nucleotides read TGTGCCAGCAGTTTGGGGGAGCTCTACGAGCAGTACTTC.

This clonotype was recorded many times. The rearrangement uses TRBV6-5 and TRBJ2-2; no clear D. The CDR3 has 12 amino acids. Deletions cut 8 bases from V and 4 bases from J, with 8 bases between. Per the germline V gene, CDR1 is MNHEY and CDR2 is SVGAGI. CDR3 coding DNA: TGTGCCAGCTGTCGCGGCACCGGGGAGCTGTTTTTT. Its translation: CASCRGTGELFF.

This clonotype was seen many times. Here the CDR3 DNA reads TGTGCCAGCAGCTTAGTTGACACTGAAGCTTTCTTT. Its translation is CASSLVDTEAFF. V and J are TRBV7-9 and TRBJ1-1; D is ambiguous. The germline gives CDR1 SEHNR, CDR2 FQNEAQ (reference sequence). V lost 1 base to trimming and J lost 3 bases, with 3 bases between them. CDR3 length: 12 amino acids.

This chain links TRBV20-1 with TRBJ2-5, with D perhaps TRBD1 or TRBD2 (5 bases each). V lost 3 bases, J lost 10 bases, and 12 bases lay in between. Germline V gene sequence: CDR1 DFQATT, CDR2 SNEGSKA (reference sequence). The CDR3 sequence is 11 residues long. In nucleotides, the CDR3 is TGCAGTGCTAGGAACGATGGGGGCCAGTACTTC. Translated: CSARNDGGQYF.

This clonotype showed up many times. The gene calls are TRBV5-1 and TRBJ2-1, with 10 bases lining up with TRBD2. This CDR3 is built from 16 residues. Germline V gives CDR1 SGHRS, CDR2 YFSETQ. Losses at the gene ends were 3 bases for V and 8 bases for J; bases not matched to a gene: 11. The CDR3 DNA follows: TGCGCCAGCAGCTATGACTTAGCGGGGGGTGCCTATGAGCAGTTCTTC. Translating it yields CASSYDLAGGAYEQFF.

Remarks on this clonotype: A junction end diverges from the germline sequence, so it may reflect a read error. This chain links TRBV2 with TRBJ1-5; 7 positions match TRBD1. Per germline, CDR1 SNHLY and CDR2 FYNNEI. The CDR3 has 16 amino acids. Written as DNA, the CDR3 is TGTGCCAGCAGTGTAGGGGACAGCCCCTACGAGCAGCCCCAGCATTTC. Its protein product is CASSVGDSPYEQPQHF. The whole variable domain, remainder taken from reference TRBV2 and TRBJ1-5, is EPEVTQTPSHQVTQMGQEVILRCVPISNHLYFYWYRQILGQKVEFLVSFYNNEISEKSEIFDDQFSVERPDGSNFTLKIRSTKLEDSAMYFCASSVGDSPYEQPQHFGDGTRLSIL.

This clonotype is classed as medium-sized (0.01 to 0.1%). This rearrangement joins TRBV24-1 to TRBJ2-7, with 8 positions matching TRBD1. Germline V gives CDR1 KGHDR, CDR2 SFDVKD. The ends lost 6 bases at V and 0 bases at J; junction bases unmatched: 6. CDR3 length: 15 residues. For the CDR3, the DNA is TGTGCCACCAGTCTCGGACAGGGTTACTCCTACGAGCAGTACTTC. It translates to CATSLGQGYSYEQYF.

The V gene is TRBV20-1, the J gene TRBJ1-5; 7 positions agree with TRBD1. CDR1 is DFQATT and CDR2 is SNEGSKA in the germline V gene (reference sequence). This CDR3 is 16 amino acids long. The trim removed 5 bases at V and 5 bases at J, leaving 15 bases unmatched. CDR3 coding DNA: TGCAGTGCTGACGACAGGGTGGTGCGTGTGGATCAGCCCCAGCATTTT. Translating it yields CSADDRVVRVDQPQHF.

The chain is built from TRBV10-3 and TRBJ2-5, with 15 bases identical to TRBD2. Germline-derived CDR1 and CDR2 are ENHRY and SYGVKD. There are 17 residues in the CDR3. The V gene end was trimmed by 5 bases and the J gene end by 5 bases; junction bases not matched to a gene: 9. The chain's CDR3 is CAISPGLAGGPEETQYF. The CDR3 DNA follows: TGTGCCATCAGTCCCGGACTAGCGGGGGGGCCAGAGGAGACCCAGTACTTC.